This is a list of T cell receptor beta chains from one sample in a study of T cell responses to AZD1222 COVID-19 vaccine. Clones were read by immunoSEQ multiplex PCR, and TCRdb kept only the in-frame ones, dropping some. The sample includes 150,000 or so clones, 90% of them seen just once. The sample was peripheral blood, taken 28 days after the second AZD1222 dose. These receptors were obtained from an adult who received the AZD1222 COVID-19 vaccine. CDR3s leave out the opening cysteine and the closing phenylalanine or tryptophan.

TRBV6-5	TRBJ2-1	ASSRGLADNEQF
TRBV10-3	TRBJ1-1	AISDARAGLNTEAF
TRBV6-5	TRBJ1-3	ASRSLSGNTIY
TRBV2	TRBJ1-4	ASSAEINEKLF
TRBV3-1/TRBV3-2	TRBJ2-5	ASSQASEGY
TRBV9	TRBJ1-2	ASSARSPGQEDGYT
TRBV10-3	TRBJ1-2	AINLGQGASNYGYT
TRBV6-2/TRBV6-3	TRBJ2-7	ASCLAGVSYEQY
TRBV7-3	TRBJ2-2	ASSALGGNGELF
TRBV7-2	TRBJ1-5	ASSMRGNQPQH
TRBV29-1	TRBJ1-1	SVGSGWATEAF
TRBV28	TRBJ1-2	ATARARYGYT
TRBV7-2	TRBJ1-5	ASSPGQGSWQPQH
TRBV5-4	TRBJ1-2	ASSLSGGLGVHGYT
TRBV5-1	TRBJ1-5	ASSTGNNQPQH
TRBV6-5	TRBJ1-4	ASRIGQATNEKLF
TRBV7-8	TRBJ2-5	ASSQNSGQETQY
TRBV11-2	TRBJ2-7	ASRPLAAISYEQY
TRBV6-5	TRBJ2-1	ASSYSIQSSYNEQF
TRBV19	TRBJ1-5	ASSSTGDQPQH
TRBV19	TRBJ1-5	ASSRKGGGNQPQH
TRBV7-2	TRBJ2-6	ASSLQPAGGRSGANVLT
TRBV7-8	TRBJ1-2	ASSFPGVGYGYT
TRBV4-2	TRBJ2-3	ASSQRLRGNTQY
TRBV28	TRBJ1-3	ASSRRTGALPTIY
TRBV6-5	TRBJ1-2	ASREKDRADYGYT
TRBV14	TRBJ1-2	ASSQDKSYGYT
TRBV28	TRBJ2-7	ASNLQGHDLEQY
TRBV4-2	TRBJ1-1	ASMPRGIAEAF
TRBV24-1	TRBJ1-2	ATSDPGGANGYGYT
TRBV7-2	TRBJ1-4	ASSLAVDSNRVVEKLF
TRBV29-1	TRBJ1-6	SVGQANSPLH
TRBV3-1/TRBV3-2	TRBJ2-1	ASSPERGLSYNEQF
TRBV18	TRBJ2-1	ASSPQITGTSGANEQF
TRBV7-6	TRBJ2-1	ASSLRGGGAGTGYNEQF
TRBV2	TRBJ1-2	ASRRTDYGYT
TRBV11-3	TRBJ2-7	ASSFTSGTGEQY